The present TCR beta chain was sequenced within a study of cytomegalovirus exposure and HLA in healthy donors. The CDR3 runs to 11 residues. Germline lookup yields CDR1 SNHLY and CDR2 FYNNEI. The V gene lost 1 base and the J gene lost 8 bases, with 5 bases spanning the gap. Study-wide results and caveats: A later analysis associated 15,000 or so TCR beta sequences with HLA alleles at a 0.05 false discovery rate. Rates of TCR association differed by HLA locus in a later analysis, with DRB1 highest and HLA-C lowest. There was a cluster of highly shared sequence variants that was likely a sequencing artifact.

The PCR contained 60 Vbeta and 13 Jbeta primers. Data came from immunoSEQ multiplex PCR; TCRdb stores just in-frame clones and leaves some out. Seen here are around 200,000 clones, roughly 84% observed once, and the top ten hold 1.2% to 1.5%. Of note for this clone: The antigen remains unidentified.

Source material: PBMCs. The source of this sequence is a girl under 18 in good health and CMV-seronegative. The V and J genes are TRBV2 and TRBJ1-2; D unresolved. The CDR3 DNA reads as TGTGCCAGCAGTGAAGTACGGGGCTACACCTTC. Amino acid sequence: CASSEVRGYTF.